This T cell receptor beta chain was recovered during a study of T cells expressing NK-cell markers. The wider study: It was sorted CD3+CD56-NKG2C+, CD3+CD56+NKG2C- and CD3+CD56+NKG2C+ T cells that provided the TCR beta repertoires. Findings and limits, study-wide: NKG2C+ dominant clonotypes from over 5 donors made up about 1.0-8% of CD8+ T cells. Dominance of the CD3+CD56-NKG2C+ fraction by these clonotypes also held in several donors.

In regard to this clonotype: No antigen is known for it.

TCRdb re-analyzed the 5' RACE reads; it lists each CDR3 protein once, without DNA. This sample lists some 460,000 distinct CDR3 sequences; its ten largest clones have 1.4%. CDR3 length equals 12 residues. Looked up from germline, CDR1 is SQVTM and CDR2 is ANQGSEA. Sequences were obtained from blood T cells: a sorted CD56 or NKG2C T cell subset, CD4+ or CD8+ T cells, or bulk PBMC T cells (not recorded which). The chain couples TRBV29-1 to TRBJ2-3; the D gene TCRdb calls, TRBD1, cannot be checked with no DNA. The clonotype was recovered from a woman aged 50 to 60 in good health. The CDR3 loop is CSVDRGRSTQYF.